These 23 T cell receptor beta chains share one sample of origin, sequenced in a study of shared clonotypes between healthy human individuals (dated by TCRdb to the early 2020s). Library creation used the immunoSEQ multiplex PCR assay. In TCRdb, the immuneACCESS table is reduced to in-frame sequences with V and J assigned. These tables do not hold every clone; where another copy was compared, an unresolved V gene accounts for under half, and the others remain unexplained. This sample comprises some 2 million clones, 90% to 95% of them detected only once. 0.13% of the sample belongs to the ten largest clones. Material for sequencing was naive CD4+ T cells sorted from blood. The sample's cell subset or site label, in plain terms: CD45RA+ positively selected. The receptor set was obtained from a man aged 18-30 years in good health.

This sequence joins TRBV6-5 and TRBJ1-2; D is uncertain. The CDR3 has 11 amino acids. Trimming took off 6 bases at V and 6 bases at J, with 8 bases between the two ends. Germline CDR1 is MNHEY and CDR2 is SVGAGI. The DNA for the CDR3 is TGTGCCAGCAGATTTATAGATGGCTACACCTTC. Protein sequence: CASRFIDGYTF.

The chain employs TRBV2 and TRBJ2-4; possibly TRBD1 for D (6 bases). Germline assignment: CDR1 SNHLY and CDR2 FYNNEI. This CDR3 contains 17 residues. V shed 7 bases and J shed 2 bases, with 21 bases lying between them. CDR3 region: CASKREGDDLTKNIQYF. In DNA form, the CDR3 reads TGTGCCAGCAAACGAGAGGGGGACGACCTCACCAAAAACATTCAGTACTTC.

The rearrangement joins TRBV10-3 to TRBJ1-4; TRBD1 matches at 9 bases. The length of the CDR3 is 15 residues. The J segment lost 7 bases and the V segment lost 5 bases, leaving 8 bases of the junction unmatched. Germline values: CDR1 ENHRY, CDR2 SYGVKD. The CDR3 DNA is TGTGCCATCAGTTCACAGGGACAGGGCAGTGAAAAACTGTTTTTT. Amino acid sequence: CAISSQGQGSEKLFF.

The genes are TRBV10-3 and TRBJ1-6; 11 nucleotides line up with TRBD1. Per the germline V gene, CDR1 is ENHRY and CDR2 is SYGVKD. There are 15 residues in the CDR3. The trim removed 6 bases at V and 7 bases at J, leaving 5 bases unmatched. The DNA for the CDR3 is TGTGCCATCAGGGGACAGGGGGATTCAAATTCACCCCTCCACTTT. This sequence encodes CAIRGQGDSNSPLHF.

The chain employs TRBV21-1 and TRBJ1-2; the table's D call, TRBD1, was not checked against the DNA. TRBV21-1 is recorded as a pseudogene. The CDR3 extends over 16 amino acids. The DNA of the CDR3 is TGTGCCAGCAGCAAAGGAAAGACAGGGTCACGGACGGGCTACACCTTC. The encoded protein is CASSKGKTGSRTGYTF.

This chain uses TRBV7-9 with TRBJ2-3; TRBD2 agrees at 11 bases. Germline CDR1 and CDR2: SEHNR and FQNEAQ (reference sequence). The length of the CDR3 is 18 residues. Trimming cost V 1 base and J 2 bases; bases outside gene matches: 8. As DNA, the CDR3 is TGTGCCAGCAGCTTAGAGATGGGGACTAGCGGCCCCACAGATACGCAGTATTTT. Translated: CASSLEMGTSGPTDTQYF.

The rearrangement uses TRBV11-3 and TRBJ2-1, with D tentatively TRBD2 (5 bases). V was shortened by 1 base and J by 8 bases, with 12 bases between the two germline ends. This CDR3 spans 14 amino acids. Germline lookup yields CDR1 SGHNT and CDR2 YENEEA. The CDR3 sequence is CASSLAYGDDEQFF. In DNA form, the CDR3 reads TGTGCCAGCAGCTTAGCGTACGGGGATGATGAGCAGTTCTTC.

This chain connects TRBV6-5 to TRBJ2-7; D gene ambiguous. Trimming stripped 5 bases from V and 6 bases from J, with 14 bases between. This CDR3 has 13 amino acids. The germline V gene has CDR1 MNHEY and CDR2 SVGAGI. The CDR3 spells CASSQAAPGEQYF. The CDR3 DNA sequence: TGTGCCAGCAGTCAGGCCGCCCCGGGCGAGCAGTACTTC.

The chain joins TRBV30 to TRBJ1-2; perhaps TRBD1 as D (5 bases). Trimming pared 5 bases from V and 3 bases from J, leaving 13 bases between. The CDR3 spans 13 residues. Germline-derived CDR1 and CDR2 are GTSNPN and SVGIG (reference sequence). CDR3 sequence (DNA): TGTGCCTGGGCCCGGGACGGCTACTATGGCTACACCTTC. Translation: CAWARDGYYGYTF.

The chain employs TRBV7-3 and TRBJ2-1; tentative D call: TRBD2 (5 bases). The CDR3 has 17 amino acids. Germline CDR1 SGHTA, CDR2 FQGTGA. The V and J ends lost 2 bases and 0 bases respectively, with 14 bases between them. The CDR3 coding sequence is TGTGCCAGCAGCTTACAGTCTCCGGGGAGCTCCTACAATGAGCAGTTCTTC. Translated: CASSLQSPGSSYNEQFF.

Concerning this clone: Other DNA sequences in this sample translate to the same CDR3. V is TRBV18 and J is TRBJ1-1, with a weak D call TRBD1 (6 bases). V lost 1 base and J 1 base, leaving 7 bases between the germline ends. The germline V gene has CDR1 KGHSH and CDR2 LQKENI. CDR3 size: 14 residues. CDR3 nucleotides: TGTGCCAGCTCACCACTACAGGGGAACACTGAAGCTTTCTTT. Residues: CASSPLQGNTEAFF.

This rearrangement joins TRBV28 to TRBJ2-5; the D gene could be TRBD1 or TRBD2 (6 bases each). Germline V CDR1 and CDR2: MDHEN, SYDVKM. The CDR3 totals 16 residues. V lost 2 bases, J lost 0 bases, and 13 bases lay in between. The CDR3 region is CASSLGGLAYQETQYF. The CDR3 DNA sequence: TGTGCCAGCAGTTTAGGGGGGCTAGCGTACCAAGAGACCCAGTACTTC.

The table lists this clone with a count of one. V and J are TRBV28 and TRBJ1-3; D may be TRBD1 (6 bases). This CDR3 is built from 14 residues. Germline loops: CDR1 MDHEN, CDR2 SYDVKM. Deletions cut 8 bases from V and 4 bases from J, with 15 bases between. CDR3 region: CASGAGAEGNTIYF. CDR3 bases: TGTGCCAGCGGCGCAGGGGCAGAAGGAAACACCATATATTTT. Using reference TRBV28 and TRBJ1-3 for the parts outside the CDR3, the full variable domain is DVKVTQSSRYLVKRTGEKVFLECVQDMDHENMFWYRQDPGLGLRLIYFSYDVKMKEKGDIPEGYSVSREKKERFSLILESASTNQTSMYLCASGAGAEGNTIYFGEGSWLTVV.

The CDR3 loop is CASSKGTSGRAFRYEQYF. CDR3 coding DNA: TGTGCCAGCAGCAAAGGGACTAGCGGGAGGGCCTTTAGATACGAGCAGTACTTC. The genes are TRBV21-1 and TRBJ2-7; the DNA was not used to check the table's D call, TRBD2. TRBV21-1 is listed as a pseudogene. The CDR3 sequence is 18 residues long.

As to this clone: An end of the junction differs from the germline gene, which may be a read error. This rearrangement joins TRBV7-7 to TRBJ2-2; maybe TRBD2 (5 bases). Per germline, CDR1 SSHAT and CDR2 FNYEAQ (reference sequence). The CDR3 consists of 14 residues. The CDR3 nucleotides are TGTGCTAGCAGCTTAGACCTCGGGGTCGGGGAGCTGTTTTTT. Amino acids: CASSLDLGVGELFF.

The chain carries TRBV18 and TRBJ1-1, with a possible D match to TRBD1 (6 bases). Trimming took 1 base from V and 2 from J, leaving 11 bases between them. The CDR3 covers 15 residues. Per germline, CDR1 KGHSH and CDR2 LQKENI. The CDR3 nucleotides read TGTGCCAGCTCACCACAGCCGACAGGCAACACTGAAGCTTTCTTT. It codes for CASSPQPTGNTEAFF.

The rearrangement links TRBV5-6 to TRBJ2-1; 9 positions match TRBD1. V dropped 0 bases and J dropped 1; count of bases not matched to a gene: 8. Germline CDR1 SGHDT, CDR2 YYEEEE. The CDR3 consists of 18 residues. CDR3: CASSLGFVGQGSYNEQFF. DNA for the CDR3: TGTGCCAGCAGCTTGGGCTTTGTCGGACAGGGGTCCTACAATGAGCAGTTCTTC.

J is TRBJ1-2 and V is TRBV10-2; possibly TRBD1 for D (6 bases). Germline values: CDR1 WSHSY, CDR2 SAAADI. The CDR3 has 13 amino acids. With 3 bases removed from V and 2 bases from J, the gap between germline ends came to 7 bases. For the CDR3, the DNA is TGCGCCAGCAGTGATACAGGGAACTATGGCTACACCTTC. It codes for CASSDTGNYGYTF.

This clone was found once. The chain recombines TRBV5-1 with TRBJ2-7, with D possibly matching TRBD2 (6 bases). Germline V gives CDR1 SGHRS, CDR2 YFSETQ. The CDR3 consists of 14 residues. Trimming took off 4 bases at V and 3 bases at J, with 14 bases between the two ends. For the CDR3, the DNA is TGCGCCAGCAGCCCCGAAGCCGGGGGCTACGAGCAGTACTTC. Amino acid sequence: CASSPEAGGYEQYF.

Of note for this clone: The sample carries other DNA sequences with the same CDR3. The chain combines TRBV18 with TRBJ2-1; D unclear. Per the germline V gene, CDR1 is KGHSH and CDR2 is LQKENI. The V gene lost 1 base and the J gene lost 4 bases, with 5 bases spanning the gap. CDR3 length: 13 amino acids. This CDR3 reads CASSPLGYNEQFF. CDR3 bases: TGTGCCAGCTCACCACTTGGTTACAATGAGCAGTTCTTC. The entire variable domain, with the rest obtained from reference TRBV18 and TRBJ2-1, is as follows: NAGVMQNPRHLVRRRGQEARLRCSPMKGHSHVYWYRQLPEEGLKFMVYLQKENIIDESGMPKERFSAEFPKEGPSILRIQQVVRGDSAAYFCASSPLGYNEQFFGPGTRLTVL.

The genes are TRBV19 and TRBJ1-4; 11 nucleotides align to TRBD1. V was clipped by 2 bases and J by 7 bases; unmatched bases: 12. Germline CDR1 is LNHDA and CDR2 is SQIVND (reference sequence). The CDR3 is made up of 18 amino acids. The CDR3: CASSIIGQGAVGSEKLFF. In DNA, the CDR3 is TGTGCCAGTAGTATAATAGGACAGGGGGCGGTTGGAAGTGAAAAACTGTTTTTT.

The chain links TRBV7-7 to TRBJ2-3, with D hard to call. V dropped 3 bases and J dropped 1 base, with 5 bases sitting between them. This CDR3 comprises 13 residues. CDR1 and CDR2 (germline): SSHAT, FNYEAQ (reference sequence). This CDR3 is CASSLYGTDTQYF. Here the CDR3 DNA reads TGTGCCAGCAGCTTGTATGGCACAGATACGCAGTATTTT.

This clone was counted a single time. This sequence joins TRBV30 and TRBJ1-5; D unresolved. Per germline, CDR1 GTSNPN and CDR2 SVGIG (reference sequence). The ends were cut back, 0 bases at V and 7 bases at J, with 10 bases in the middle. This CDR3 has 13 amino acids. This CDR3 is CAWSVGTKQPQHF. In DNA form, the CDR3 reads TGTGCCTGGAGTGTAGGAACCAAGCAGCCCCAGCATTTT. Together with reference TRBV30 and TRBJ1-5, the CDR3 gives the full variable domain: SQTIHQWPATLVQPVGSPLSLECTVEGTSNPNLYWYRQAAGRGLQLLFYSVGIGQISSEVPQNLSASRPQDRQFILSSKKLLLSDSGFYLCAWSVGTKQPQHFGDGTRLSIL.